The T cell receptor (beta chain) described here comes from a study of OX40 agonist ivuxolimab in advanced cancers. The repertoire was sequenced with immunoSEQ multiplex PCR; TCRdb's copy has only in-frame clones and lacks some. The profile shows over 100,000 clones, just under 95% of them singletons. Trimming shortened V by 1 base and J by 10 bases, and 11 bases separated the two germline ends. The germline V gene encodes CDR1 SGHAT and CDR2 FQNNGV. The CDR3 spans 14 residues. The chain joins TRBV11-2 to TRBJ2-6; D is unclear. The sample was CD4+ or CD8+ T cells sorted from blood, taken in a trial of the OX40 agonist ivuxolimab. This receptor was identified in an adult with an advanced solid tumor such as melanoma, head and neck, liver or kidney cancer. The CDR3 coding sequence is TGTGCCAGCAGCTTAGGACCCCCCTCGAACGTCCTGACTTTC. Amino acids: CASSLGPPSNVLTF.